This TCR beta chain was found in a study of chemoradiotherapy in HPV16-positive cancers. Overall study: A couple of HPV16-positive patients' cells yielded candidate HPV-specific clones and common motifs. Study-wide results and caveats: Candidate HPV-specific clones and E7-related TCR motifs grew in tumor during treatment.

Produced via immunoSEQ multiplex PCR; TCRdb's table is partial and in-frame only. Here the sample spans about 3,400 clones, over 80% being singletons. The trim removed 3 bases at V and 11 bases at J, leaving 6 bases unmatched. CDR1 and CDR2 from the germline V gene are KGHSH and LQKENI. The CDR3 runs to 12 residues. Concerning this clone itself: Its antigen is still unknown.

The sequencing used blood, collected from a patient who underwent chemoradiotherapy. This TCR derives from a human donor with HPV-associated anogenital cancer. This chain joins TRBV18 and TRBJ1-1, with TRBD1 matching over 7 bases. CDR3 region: CASSPDRVVAFF. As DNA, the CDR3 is TGTGCCAGCTCACCCGACAGGGTGGTGGCTTTCTTT.